Shown below are 6 T cell receptor beta chains from a single sample sequenced in a study of blood T cells in healthy people across ages. A second PCR, run for about 7 to 11 cycles, used a sample-barcoded 5' primer plus a J-beta primer mix. Each CDR3 protein gets one entry after TCRdb re-called the 5' RACE reads with MiXCR. The table has around 800,000 distinct CDR3 sequences, around 62% seen once. The sample was blood. The source is a man between 25 and 39 years old in good health.

In the case of this clonotype: One junction end disagrees with the germline gene, perhaps due to a read error. The rearrangement uses TRBV12-3 or TRBV12-4 and TRBJ2-5, with 8 nucleotides matching TRBD1. The CDR3 covers 14 residues. This CDR3 reads CASSGQGNEETLYF. CDR3 coding DNA: TGTGCCAGCAGTGGACAGGGTAATGAAGAGACCCTGTACTTC.

This clonotype was seen only a few times. The rearrangement uses TRBV7-2 and TRBJ2-5; D is perhaps TRBD1 (6 bases). The germline V gene has CDR1 SGHTA and CDR2 FQGNSA. V was clipped by 5 bases and J by 3 bases, with 10 bases between them. The CDR3 has 13 residues. CDR3 residues: CASSPRTEETQYF. CDR3 nucleotide sequence: TGTGCCAGCAGCCCCCGGACAGAAGAGACCCAGTACTTC.

About this clonotype itself: A junction end diverges from the germline sequence, so it may reflect a read error. V is TRBV7-3 and J is TRBJ1-6; a weak D match, TRBD1 (5 bases). Germline CDR1 reads SGHTA; CDR2 reads FQGTGA. The CDR3 extends over 16 amino acids. CDR3 sequence: CASSLTGGTGNSPLRF. CDR3 coding DNA: TGTGCCAGCAGCTTAACCGGGGGTACGGGTAATTCACCCCTCCGCTTT.

This rearrangement joins TRBV20-1 to TRBJ2-7; D uncertain. Germline loops: CDR1 DFQATT, CDR2 SNEGSKA (reference sequence). The V end lost 0 bases, the J end lost 2 bases, and 14 bases lay between the germline ends. The length of the CDR3 is 15 residues. CDR3 sequence: CSARDPELPTYEQYF. The CDR3 coding sequence is TGCAGTGCTAGAGATCCGGAACTACCAACCTACGAGCAGTACTTC.

In regard to this clonotype: The conserved closing phenylalanine or tryptophan is absent in this CDR3, likely reflecting a read error. Because the CDR3's place on the DNA is in doubt, the DNA is left out and the CDR3 is given as listed by TCRdb. The J gene is TRBJ2-1, the V gene TRBV7-9; whether TRBD1, the table's D call, matches the DNA was not checked. The CDR3 is made up of 16 amino acids, end residues included. Germline lookup yields CDR1 SEHNR and CDR2 FQNEAQ (reference sequence). CDR3 region: CASSFRPGKGDNEQFI.

The chain's CDR3 is CASSYRIGLAKSTDTQYF. CDR3 coding DNA: TGTGCCAGCAGTTACCGCATCGGACTAGCGAAAAGCACAGATACGCAGTATTTT. The rearrangement joins TRBV6-2 or TRBV6-3 to TRBJ2-3; 9 bases are a match to TRBD2. Germline trimming cut 2 bases from V and 0 bases from J; bases unmatched to any gene: 9. CDR3 length: 18 residues. Germline CDR1 is MNHEY and CDR2 is SVGEGT.